Presented here are 21 T cell receptor beta chains from one specimen sequenced in a study of cytomegalovirus exposure and HLA in healthy donors. The PCR made use of 60 Vbeta and 13 Jbeta primers. Method: immunoSEQ multiplex PCR; TCRdb's copy keeps in-frame clones and lacks some. Of 90,000 to 100,000 clones detected, about 74% appear once; the ten largest clones hold 1.8%. The sequenced material came from PBMCs. Source of these receptors: a male donor in good health and CMV-seronegative.

The rearrangement joins TRBV10-3 to TRBJ2-7; TRBD1 agrees at 7 bases. The CDR3 length is 15 residues. Germline lookup yields CDR1 ENHRY and CDR2 SYGVKD. V was pared by 10 bases and J by 1 base, with 13 bases of the junction left unmatched. The CDR3 DNA reads TGTGCCACCAGAAGCCGGGACAGCCCTTCCTACGAGCAGTACTTC. Protein: CATRSRDSPSYEQYF.

This sequence joins TRBV15 and TRBJ2-7; D possibly corresponds to TRBD2 (5 bases). The CDR3 is made up of 16 amino acids. Germline V gene data show CDR1 as LNHNV and CDR2 as YYDKDF (reference sequence). V was pared by 5 bases and J by 2 bases, with 19 bases between. CDR3 in amino acids: CATSPHSGRVTYEQYF. CDR3 bases: TGTGCCACCAGCCCCCATAGTGGGCGGGTGACCTACGAGCAGTACTTC.

This clone was recorded once. The chain employs TRBV9 and TRBJ2-2, with 12 nucleotides matching TRBD2. V shed 0 bases and J 6 bases; nucleotides not matched to a gene: 3. There are 16 residues in the CDR3. Germline V gives CDR1 SGDLS, CDR2 YYNGEE. The CDR3 here is CASSVGLAGVAGELFF. The DNA for the CDR3 is TGTGCCAGCAGCGTAGGACTAGCGGGAGTGGCCGGGGAGCTGTTTTTT. Using reference TRBV9 and TRBJ2-2 for the parts outside the CDR3, the full variable domain is DSGVTQTPKHLITATGQRVTLRCSPRSGDLSVYWYQQSLDQGLQFLIQYYNGEERAKGNILERFSAQQFPDLHSELNLSSLELGDSALYFCASSVGLAGVAGELFFGEGSRLTVL.

J is TRBJ1-3 and V is TRBV9; TRBD1 might be the D (6 bases). Trimming stripped 0 bases from V and 2 bases from J, with 12 bases between. CDR1 is SGDLS, CDR2 YYNGEE, per germline. This CDR3 has 16 amino acids. In DNA form, the CDR3 reads TGTGCCAGCAGCGTAGATCCCAGGGGACCTGGAAACACCATATATTTT. It specifies CASSVDPRGPGNTIYF.

This chain uses TRBV18 with TRBJ2-7; maybe TRBD1 (5 bases). Trimming stripped 5 bases from V and 6 bases from J, with 5 bases between. The germline gives CDR1 KGHSH, CDR2 LQKENI. This CDR3 is 10 amino acids long. CDR3 region: CASSGAEQYF. CDR3 in DNA: TGTGCCAGCTCAGGGGCCGAGCAGTACTTC.

The chain couples TRBV4-2 to TRBJ2-1, with 9 positions matching TRBD2. This CDR3 region has 15 residues. Trimming removed 4 bases from V and 8 bases from J; junction bases left unmatched: 9. CDR1 is LGHNA and CDR2 is YNFKEQ in the germline V gene. The CDR3 DNA reads as TGTGCCAGCAGCCGTGGAGTAGCGGGGGTATATGAGCAGTTCTTC. Amino acids: CASSRGVAGVYEQFF.

The table lists this clone with a few counts. This CDR3 is CASNERGPSSYEQYF. As DNA, the CDR3 is TGTGCCAGCAATGAGCGGGGGCCAAGCTCCTACGAGCAGTACTTC. The chain links TRBV2 to TRBJ2-7; 8 bases match TRBD2. J lost 0 bases, V lost 7 bases, and 8 bases had no gene match. The CDR3 spans 15 residues. Germline CDR1 and CDR2: SNHLY and FYNNEI.

V and J are TRBV2 and TRBJ2-5; 9 positions agree with TRBD2. J lost 5 bases, V lost 10 bases, and 14 bases had no gene match. This CDR3 has 15 amino acids. The germline gives CDR1 SNHLY, CDR2 FYNNEI. CDR3 DNA sequence: TGTGCCACCCGCGGCGGGAGGGCCCCTACCGAGACCCAGTACTTC. Translating it yields CATRGGRAPTETQYF. Together with reference TRBV2 and TRBJ2-5, the CDR3 gives the full variable domain: EPEVTQTPSHQVTQMGQEVILRCVPISNHLYFYWYRQILGQKVEFLVSFYNNEISEKSEIFDDQFSVERPDGSNFTLKIRSTKLEDSAMYFCATRGGRAPTETQYFGPGTRLLVL.

V usage is TRBV4-1 and J usage is TRBJ2-5; 7 bases agree with TRBD2. The CDR3 has 16 residues. The germline CDR1 and CDR2 sequences are MGHRA and YSYEKL. V lost 3 bases to trimming and J lost 5 bases; unmatched junction nucleotides: 12. As DNA, the CDR3 is TGCGCCAGCAGCCAGGCCCCGGCGGGAGTGGGCGAGACCCAGTACTTC. Translating gives CASSQAPAGVGETQYF.

The chain uses TRBV19 and TRBJ2-1; 12 bases map to TRBD2. Germline assignment: CDR1 LNHDA and CDR2 SQIVND (reference sequence). The CDR3 contains 20 residues. The J segment lost 0 bases and the V segment lost 6 bases, leaving 15 bases of the junction unmatched. The CDR3 is CASSYRPGLAGPSSYNEQFF. CDR3 nucleotide sequence: TGTGCCAGTAGCTATAGACCGGGACTAGCGGGCCCGAGCTCCTACAATGAGCAGTTCTTC.

This clone was seen a few times. This chain uses TRBV6-5 with TRBJ2-1; D perhaps matches TRBD1 (6 bases). This CDR3 comprises 13 residues. The V end was cut by 6 bases, the J end by 8 bases, with 14 bases between. CDR1 is MNHEY and CDR2 is SVGAGI in the germline V gene. The CDR3 bases are TGTGCCAGCAGAGTTGACAGGAACTATGAGCAGTTCTTC. This codes for CASRVDRNYEQFF.

This chain connects TRBV7-3 to TRBJ1-5; D call uncertain. Germline V gene lookup returns CDR1 SGHTA and CDR2 FQGTGA. This CDR3 spans 15 amino acids. V was cut by 5 bases and J by 6 bases, with 17 bases left in between. CDR3: CASSPTGSTGQPQHF. The CDR3 DNA follows: TGTGCCAGCAGCCCAACGGGGAGCACCGGTCAGCCCCAGCATTTT.

The chain links TRBV7-6 to TRBJ2-7, with D maybe TRBD1 (6 bases). Trimming took off 5 bases at V and 6 bases at J, with 14 bases between the two ends. Germline CDR1 and CDR2: SGHVS and FNYEAQ. The length of the CDR3 is 13 residues. DNA of the CDR3: TGTGCCAGCAGCCCACAGGCCAGGGGCGAGCAGTACTTC. As protein: CASSPQARGEQYF. Looking up the rest from reference TRBV7-6 and TRBJ2-7 gives the full variable domain: GAGVSQSPRYKVTKRGQDVALRCDPISGHVSLYWYRQALGQGPEFLTYFNYEAQQDKSGLPNDRFSAERPEGSISTLTIQRTEQRDSAMYRCASSPQARGEQYFGPGTRLTVT.

This rearrangement joins TRBV19 to TRBJ2-2; 8 bases are shared with TRBD2. Trimming took 6 bases from V and 4 from J; bases not matched to a gene: 10. This CDR3 is built from 16 residues. From germline, CDR1 is LNHDA and CDR2 SQIVND (reference sequence). Here the CDR3 reads CASRHLGSGSTGELFF. The CDR3, as DNA: TGTGCCAGTAGGCACCTTGGGAGCGGGAGCACCGGGGAGCTGTTTTTT.

The chain carries TRBV27 and TRBJ1-2; 10 bases line up with TRBD1. This CDR3 region has 15 residues. Looked up from germline, CDR1 is MNHEY and CDR2 is SMNVEV (reference sequence). With 7 bases clipped from V and 4 bases from J, the junction kept 9 bases outside the gene matches. This CDR3 reads CASTLRTGGVYGYTF. The CDR3 nucleotides read TGTGCCAGCACCCTCCGGACAGGGGGGGTCTATGGCTACACCTTC.

The rearrangement uses TRBV29-1 and TRBJ2-7, with TRBD2 matching over 9 bases. CDR1 is SQVTM and CDR2 is ANQGSEA in the germline V gene. With V trimmed by 5 bases and J by 0 bases, 11 bases remained unmatched. This CDR3 has 16 amino acids. For the CDR3, the DNA is TGCAGCGTTATGGGGCTAGCGGGGATGAGCTCCTACGAGCAGTACTTC. Its translation is CSVMGLAGMSSYEQYF.

This rearrangement joins TRBV2 to TRBJ1-1; maybe TRBD1 (5 bases). The CDR3 contains 14 residues. From germline, CDR1 is SNHLY and CDR2 FYNNEI. Trimming cost V 7 bases and J 10 bases, with 22 bases left between them. The CDR3 DNA is TGTGCCAGCATTCTACCCGACAGCCGGATCCGAGCTTTCTTT. Encoded protein: CASILPDSRIRAFF.

This CDR3 reads CASSELLAEPSDEQFF. CDR3 nucleotides: TGTGCCAGCAGCGAACTACTAGCGGAACCGTCGGATGAGCAGTTCTTC. This chain links TRBV5-6 with TRBJ2-1, with TRBD2 matching 8 bases. This CDR3 is 16 amino acids long. Losses at the gene ends were 4 bases for V and 8 bases for J; bases not matched to a gene: 14. Germline CDR1 is SGHDT and CDR2 is YYEEEE.

The chain carries TRBV11-3 and TRBJ2-3; the D is unclear. Trimming took off 5 bases at V and 2 bases at J, with 14 bases between the two ends. Germline CDR1 and CDR2: SGHNT and YENEEA. The CDR3 runs to 15 residues. CDR3 in DNA: TGTGCCAGCAGCCTTGGCGAGACAATCACAGATACGCAGTATTTT. It encodes CASSLGETITDTQYF.

The V call is TRBV7-8, the J call TRBJ2-7, with 9 bases identical to TRBD1. The CDR3 is 20 residues long. The J segment lost 0 bases and the V segment lost 1 base, leaving 16 bases of the junction unmatched. Germline CDR1 is SGHVS and CDR2 is FQNEAQ. The CDR3 nucleotides read TGTGCCAGCAGCTTAGGGGGGACAGGGAGCAAAGGGCGTAGCTCCTACGAGCAGTACTTC. Translating it yields CASSLGGTGSKGRSSYEQYF.

The V call is TRBV7-9, the J call TRBJ2-1; 9 nucleotides agree with TRBD2. This CDR3 region has 19 residues. The germline CDR1 and CDR2 sequences are SEHNR and FQNEAQ (reference sequence). Unmatched junction bases numbered 15, after V lost 0 bases and J lost 6 bases. CDR3 sequence (DNA): TGTGCCAGCAGCTTAGCGCGCAGATGGCGGGAGGGCCTTAGCAATGAGCAGTTCTTC. This encodes CASSLARRWREGLSNEQFF.